The 4 T cell receptor beta chains below were found in one sample sequenced in a study of T cell clonotyping in hematopoietic cell transplantation. Generated by immunoSEQ multiplex PCR, the TCRdb table keeps only in-frame clones and is missing some. Of 25,000 to 35,000 clones in the sample, approximately 96% were seen once. Sequencing was done on a sample of peripheral blood mononuclear cells. The receptors here all came from a man aged 50 to 59 in good health. Some clones in this sample may be carry-over from other donors' samples.

CDR3 protein: CASSQEYIYGYTF. CDR3 nucleotide sequence: TGTGCCAGCAGCCAAGAATACATCTATGGCTACACCTTC. V and J are TRBV14 and TRBJ1-2; no firm D call. Between the trimmed V and J ends, which lost 0 bases and 4 bases, there was a span of 6 bases. In germline, CDR1 is SGHDN, CDR2 FVKESK. The CDR3 contains 13 residues. Full variable domain (outside the CDR3, taken from reference TRBV14 and TRBJ1-2): EAGVTQFPSHSVIEKGQTVTLRCDPISGHDNLYWYRRVMGKEIKFLLHFVKESKQDESGMPNNRFLAERTGGTYSTLKVQPAELEDSGVYFCASSQEYIYGYTFGSGTRLTVV.

The chain employs TRBV11-2 and TRBJ2-3; D not certain. The CDR3 spans 13 residues. The ends were cut back, 1 base at V and 5 bases at J, with 7 bases in the middle. The germline CDR1 and CDR2 sequences are SGHAT and FQNNGV. CDR3 loop: CASSLALEDTQYF. For the CDR3, the DNA is TGTGCCAGCAGCTTAGCACTTGAAGATACGCAGTATTTT. Supplemented by reference TRBV11-2 and TRBJ2-3, the full variable domain reads EAGVAQSPRYKIIEKRQSVAFWCNPISGHATLYWYQQILGQGPKLLIQFQNNGVVDDSQLPKDRFSAERLKGVDSTLKIQPAKLEDSAVYLCASSLALEDTQYFGPGTRLTVL.

The V and J genes are TRBV4-3 and TRBJ1-4; TRBD1 aligns across 7 bases. Germline V gene lookup returns CDR1 LGHNA and CDR2 YSLEER. The CDR3 loop spans 15 amino acids. Unmatched junction bases numbered 5, after V lost 0 bases and J lost 7 bases. The CDR3 protein is CASSQDYRGFEKLFF. CDR3 DNA sequence: TGCGCCAGCAGCCAAGATTACAGGGGATTTGAAAAACTGTTTTTT.

The V call is TRBV9, the J call TRBJ1-1, with D hard to call. This CDR3 comprises 13 residues. Germline V gene lookup returns CDR1 SGDLS and CDR2 YYNGEE. V gave up 0 bases and J gave up 5 bases, with 8 bases separating them. The CDR3 DNA follows: TGTGCCAGCAGCGTAGGCTGGATGACTGAAGCTTTCTTT. Translated: CASSVGWMTEAFF. Based on the CDR3 plus reference TRBV9 and TRBJ1-1, the full variable domain is DSGVTQTPKHLITATGQRVTLRCSPRSGDLSVYWYQQSLDQGLQFLIQYYNGEERAKGNILERFSAQQFPDLHSELNLSSLELGDSALYFCASSVGWMTEAFFGQGTRLTVV.